This TCR beta chain was sequenced for a study of OX40 agonist ivuxolimab in advanced cancers. The CDR3 totals 16 residues. Germline V gene data show CDR1 as LGHNA and CDR2 as YSLEER. Trimming took 3 bases from V and 8 from J; bases not matched to a gene: 7. Sequencing used immunoSEQ multiplex PCR; TCRdb keeps in-frame clones, though not all of them. The sample holds over 95,000 clones, roughly nine tenths seen once. Sequencing used CD4+ or CD8+ T cells sorted from blood, obtained in a trial of the OX40 agonist ivuxolimab. The sequence was collected from an adult with an advanced solid tumor such as melanoma, head and neck, liver or kidney cancer. The chain combines TRBV4-3 with TRBJ2-1, with TRBD2 identical over 13 bases. CDR3 in DNA: TGCGCCAGCAGCCAGAGACTAGCGGGAGGAATCGATGAGCAGTTCTTC. Its translation is CASSQRLAGGIDEQFF.